These 25 T cell receptor beta chains were all obtained from the same sample, sequenced in a study of cytomegalovirus exposure and HLA in healthy donors (TCRdb year 2017). The protocol used for the library was the immunoSEQ multiplex PCR assay. Entries here come from immuneACCESS through TCRdb and include only in-frame sequences with V and J called. Some clones fail to appear in such tables; in the studies checked, an unresolved V gene covers under half of the shortfall, and the cause of the remainder is unknown. This sample is represented by about 220,000 clones; around 90% of them were singletons. More than 0.85% of the sample is held by the ten biggest clonotypes. The sequenced material came from PBMCs. These receptors all come from a young woman in good health and CMV-seronegative.

The V call is TRBV5-1, the J call TRBJ1-1; a weak D match, TRBD1 (6 bases). This CDR3 has 13 residues. Germline values: CDR1 SGHRS, CDR2 YFSETQ. The V gene lost 7 bases and the J gene lost 3 bases, with 13 bases spanning the gap. The CDR3 DNA sequence: TGCGCCAGCCTTGGGACACAACACACTGAAGCTTTCTTT. Translation gives CASLGTQHTEAFF.

The chain joins TRBV7-9 to TRBJ2-7, with 7 bases identical to TRBD1. This CDR3 spans 15 amino acids. Germline assignment: CDR1 SEHNR and CDR2 FQNEAQ (reference sequence). V lost 3 bases and J lost 3; bases outside the gene matches: 8. The CDR3 is CASSFRDSTFYEQYF. The CDR3 nucleotides read TGTGCCAGCAGCTTCAGGGACAGTACCTTCTACGAGCAGTACTTC.

This clone showed up just once. V is TRBV2 and J is TRBJ1-5; 9 bases agree with TRBD1. Losses at the gene ends were 6 bases for V and 4 bases for J; bases not matched to a gene: 7. The CDR3 loop spans 15 amino acids. Germline-derived CDR1 and CDR2 are SNHLY and FYNNEI. Here the CDR3 DNA reads TGTGCCAGCAGGCGCGGGACAGGGTCTAATCAGCCCCAGCATTTT. This codes for CASRRGTGSNQPQHF.

The V gene is TRBV6-5, the J gene TRBJ2-5; weak D call: TRBD2 (7 bases). The germline V gene has CDR1 MNHEY and CDR2 SVGAGI. This CDR3 region has 14 residues. Trimming cost V 10 bases and J 7 bases, with 22 bases left between them. The DNA for the CDR3 is TGTGCCATCAGAACCGGGGGGCCCAGCGGGACCCAGTACTTC. This encodes CAIRTGGPSGTQYF.

CDR3 DNA: TGCGCCAGCAGCTCCCCCGGGACAGGGACCTCTGGGGCCAACGTCCTGACTTTC. This codes for CASSSPGTGTSGANVLTF. V and J are TRBV5-1 and TRBJ2-6, with 9 positions matching TRBD1. With 3 bases clipped from V and 0 bases from J, the junction kept 7 bases outside the gene matches. The CDR3 consists of 18 residues. The germline gives CDR1 SGHRS, CDR2 YFSETQ.

The V gene is TRBV28, the J gene TRBJ1-5; 7 bases are a match to TRBD1. The germline gives CDR1 MDHEN, CDR2 SYDVKM. V trimming: 3 bases; J trimming: 3 bases; junction bases outside the gene matches: 5. The CDR3 totals 15 residues. The CDR3 nucleotides are TGTGCCAGCAGTTTGGGAGACAGGGTCAATCAGCCCCAGCATTTT. This encodes CASSLGDRVNQPQHF.

The genes are TRBV18 and TRBJ2-7; 10 nucleotides align to TRBD1. The CDR3 consists of 15 residues. J gave up 2 bases and V 6 bases, and 7 bases lay outside the gene matches. Germline CDR1 is KGHSH and CDR2 is LQKENI. CDR3 region: CASSPDRGRPYEQYF. CDR3 bases: TGTGCCAGCTCCCCGGACAGGGGGAGACCCTACGAGCAGTACTTC. Combining the CDR3 with reference TRBV18 and TRBJ2-7 gives the whole variable domain NAGVMQNPRHLVRRRGQEARLRCSPMKGHSHVYWYRQLPEEGLKFMVYLQKENIIDESGMPKERFSAEFPKEGPSILRIQQVVRGDSAAYFCASSPDRGRPYEQYFGPGTRLTVT.

The V gene is TRBV5-1, the J gene TRBJ2-1, with TRBD1 identical over 10 bases. Looked up from germline, CDR1 is SGHRS and CDR2 is YFSETQ. The junction had 10 bases not matched to a gene; V was cut back by 0 bases and J by 10 bases. This CDR3 has 16 amino acids. The CDR3 DNA sequence: TGCGCCAGCAGCTTGGGGCTGACAGGGGGCGAGGGGGAGCAGTTCTTC. Residues: CASSLGLTGGEGEQFF.

The chain links TRBV30 to TRBJ2-7; 8 bases are a match to TRBD1. V shed 5 bases and J 4 bases; nucleotides not matched to a gene: 4. Per the germline V gene, CDR1 is GTSNPN and CDR2 is SVGIG (reference sequence). This CDR3 spans 12 amino acids. Here the CDR3 DNA reads TGTGCCTGGGACAGGGGTTTGTACGAGCAGTACTTC. Translation gives CAWDRGLYEQYF.

The J gene is TRBJ1-2, the V gene TRBV5-8, with a weak D call TRBD1 (6 bases). The germline V gene has CDR1 SGHTS and CDR2 YDEGEE. V lost 2 bases and J 3 bases, leaving 11 bases between the germline ends. The CDR3 runs to 14 residues. For the CDR3, the DNA is TGTGCCAGCAGCTTCGCAGGGGAGTACTATGGCTACACCTTC. Its translation is CASSFAGEYYGYTF.

The V and J genes are TRBV19 and TRBJ1-4, with 7 positions matching TRBD1. Germline V gene data show CDR1 as LNHDA and CDR2 as SQIVND (reference sequence). This CDR3 comprises 14 residues. J gave up 6 bases and V 7 bases, and 8 bases lay outside the gene matches. In nucleotides, the CDR3 is TGTGCCAGTAACATACCCGGGACAGATGAAAAACTGTTTTTT. This encodes CASNIPGTDEKLFF.

V is TRBV9 and J is TRBJ1-1; 7 nucleotides align to TRBD1. Germline lookup yields CDR1 SGDLS and CDR2 YYNGEE. The CDR3 totals 15 residues. The V segment lost 2 bases and the J segment 3 bases; nucleotides outside the gene matches: 7. The CDR3 DNA reads TGTGCCAGCAGCGTCACACCAGGGGGTGACACTGAAGCTTTCTTT. Translating gives CASSVTPGGDTEAFF.

This clone was counted a single time. The chain uses TRBV5-8 and TRBJ2-1; 9 nucleotides line up with TRBD1. Germline-derived CDR1 and CDR2 are SGHTS and YDEGEE. V shed 3 bases, J shed 2 bases, and the junction held 3 bases outside the gene matches. The CDR3 has 15 amino acids. The CDR3 loop is CASSSRTGAYNEQFF. CDR3 DNA: TGTGCCAGCAGCTCCCGGACAGGGGCCTACAATGAGCAGTTCTTC.

V usage is TRBV5-1 and J usage is TRBJ2-5; 7 bases agree with TRBD2. CDR1 SGHRS and CDR2 YFSETQ come from the germline V gene. Unmatched junction bases numbered 12, after V lost 2 bases and J lost 2 bases. The CDR3 loop spans 17 amino acids. CDR3: CASSFHSGTTIQETQYF. CDR3 DNA sequence: TGCGCCAGCAGCTTTCACTCCGGGACTACGATACAAGAGACCCAGTACTTC.

The rearrangement links TRBV7-8 to TRBJ1-1, with D tentatively TRBD1 (5 bases). Germline lookup yields CDR1 SGHVS and CDR2 FQNEAQ. This CDR3 has 13 amino acids. The V and J ends lost 5 bases and 1 base respectively, with 8 bases between them. Written as DNA, the CDR3 is TGTGCCAGCAGCCGGACACGGAACACTGAAGCTTTCTTT. Translated, it gives CASSRTRNTEAFF.

The gene calls are TRBV4-1 and TRBJ2-7; D is perhaps TRBD2 (5 bases). CDR3 length: 14 amino acids. Germline V CDR1 and CDR2: MGHRA, YSYEKL. V lost 3 bases to trimming and J lost 3 bases, with 12 bases between them. For the CDR3, the DNA is TGCGCCAGCAGCCAGGGTAGCGCAGTCTACGAGCAGTACTTC. Residues: CASSQGSAVYEQYF.

The rearrangement joins TRBV30 to TRBJ1-6, with D maybe TRBD1 (5 bases). V lost 2 bases, J lost 10 bases, and 18 bases lay in between. CDR1 GTSNPN and CDR2 SVGIG come from the germline V gene (reference sequence). The CDR3 has 15 amino acids. The DNA of the CDR3 is TGTGCCTGGAGTAAAAACAGCGGGGGAGGGTCACCCCTCCACTTT. This sequence encodes CAWSKNSGGGSPLHF.

The V and J genes are TRBV19 and TRBJ1-5, with D possibly TRBD1 on 5 matching bases. CDR3 length: 13 residues. From germline, CDR1 is LNHDA and CDR2 SQIVND (reference sequence). The ends were cut back, 11 bases at V and 4 bases at J, with 15 bases in the middle. CDR3 sequence: CASQHSGNQPQHF. The CDR3 DNA follows: TGTGCCTCACAACATTCAGGGAATCAGCCCCAGCATTTT. Complete variable domain (other parts from reference TRBV19 and TRBJ1-5): DGGITQSPKYLFRKEGQNVTLSCEQNLNHDAMYWYRQDPGQGLRLIYYSQIVNDFQKGDIAEGYSVSREKKESFPLTVTSAQKNPTAFYLCASQHSGNQPQHFGDGTRLSIL.

This chain joins TRBV15 and TRBJ1-5; a weak D match, TRBD1 (5 bases). Germline values: CDR1 LNHNV, CDR2 YYDKDF (reference sequence). V was pared by 0 bases and J by 6 bases, with 12 bases between. The CDR3 consists of 15 residues. Written as DNA, the CDR3 is TGTGCCACCAGCAGAGATATGACAGCTTCTCAGCCCCAGCATTTT. Amino acid sequence: CATSRDMTASQPQHF. Combining the CDR3 with reference TRBV15 and TRBJ1-5 gives the whole variable domain DAMVIQNPRYQVTQFGKPVTLSCSQTLNHNVMYWYQQKSSQAPKLLFHYYDKDFNNEADTPDNFQSRRPNTSFCFLDIRSPGLGDTAMYLCATSRDMTASQPQHFGDGTRLSIL.

The chain carries TRBV18 and TRBJ2-7, with a tentative D call TRBD1 (6 bases). V lost 3 bases to trimming and J lost 6 bases, with 18 bases between them. The CDR3 has 15 residues. Looked up from germline, CDR1 is KGHSH and CDR2 is LQKENI. The CDR3 loop reads CASSPGTSEGGEQYF. The CDR3 coding sequence is TGTGCCAGCTCACCCGGGACATCCGAGGGCGGCGAGCAGTACTTC. Filled out from reference TRBV18 and TRBJ2-7, the complete variable domain reads NAGVMQNPRHLVRRRGQEARLRCSPMKGHSHVYWYRQLPEEGLKFMVYLQKENIIDESGMPKERFSAEFPKEGPSILRIQQVVRGDSAAYFCASSPGTSEGGEQYFGPGTRLTVT.

This chain joins TRBV6-1 and TRBJ1-3; 8 bases are a match to TRBD1. V lost 6 bases, J lost 4 bases, and 2 bases stayed unmatched. Germline V gene sequence: CDR1 MNHNS, CDR2 SASEGT. CDR3 size: 13 residues. For the CDR3, the DNA is TGTGCCAGCAGAACAGGGGGGGGAAACACCATATATTTT. Translated: CASRTGGGNTIYF.

Comment on this clone: Sequence at one end of the junction differs from germline and may be a read error. The genes are TRBV29-1 and TRBJ1-2, with 10 nucleotides matching TRBD1. The CDR3 is 11 residues long. Germline assignment: CDR1 SQVTM and CDR2 ANQGSEA. CDR3 amino acids: CSVDGTGVLIF. The CDR3 DNA follows: TGCAGCGTTGACGGGACAGGGGTTTTGATCTTC.

The chain couples TRBV5-1 to TRBJ2-5, with 8 bases identical to TRBD1. CDR1 SGHRS and CDR2 YFSETQ come from the germline V gene. The length of the CDR3 is 14 residues. V lost 0 bases to trimming and J lost 5 bases; unmatched junction nucleotides: 3. As DNA, the CDR3 is TGCGCCAGCAGCTTGGGGGACAGGATGGAGACCCAGTACTTC. Translation: CASSLGDRMETQYF.

The V gene is TRBV19, the J gene TRBJ2-7, with 9 nucleotides matching TRBD1. Trimming removed 6 bases from V and 3 bases from J; junction bases left unmatched: 9. The germline CDR1 and CDR2 sequences are LNHDA and SQIVND (reference sequence). The CDR3 is made up of 15 amino acids. DNA for the CDR3: TGTGCCAGTAGGTCGGGACAGGGTGTTATCTACGAGCAGTACTTC. Its translation is CASRSGQGVIYEQYF.

The V and J genes are TRBV6-4 and TRBJ1-1; TRBD1 is a possible D gene (5 bases). Trimming left V 1 base short and J 4 bases short, with 13 bases between. The CDR3 has 15 residues. Germline V gives CDR1 MRHNA, CDR2 SNTAGT. The CDR3 DNA reads TGTGCCAGCAGTGACTTGGGGGGTCCGAGCACTGAAGCTTTCTTT. This translates into CASSDLGGPSTEAFF.